The 14 T cell receptor beta chains given below trace back to one sample, sequenced in a study of T cell responses to AZD1222 COVID-19 vaccine. Produced via immunoSEQ multiplex PCR; TCRdb's table is partial and in-frame only. The sample lists some 120,000 clones; 75% to 90% were seen once. The sequencing here drew on peripheral blood, taken on day 0 of AZD1222 vaccination. Receptor source: an adult in good health.

This clone was observed once. This chain uses TRBV3-1 (or the pseudogene TRBV3-2) with TRBJ2-1, with D uncertain. The length of the CDR3 is 13 residues. With 0 bases removed from V and 10 bases from J, the gap between germline ends came to 10 bases. Germline V gene sequence: CDR1 LGHDT, CDR2 YNNKEL (reference sequence). The CDR3 DNA sequence: TGTGCCAGCAGCCAAGATCTGCTTGAAGAGCAGTTCTTC. It codes for CASSQDLLEEQFF.

V gene TRBV7-3 combines with J gene TRBJ1-1; TRBD1 is a possible D gene (5 bases). V was pared by 1 base and J by 4 bases, with 10 bases between. CDR3 length: 14 amino acids. The germline CDR1 and CDR2 sequences are SGHTA and FQGTGA. For the CDR3, the DNA is TGTGCCAGCAGCTTAATCGGGGGAGGCACTGAAGCTTTCTTT. This sequence encodes CASSLIGGGTEAFF.

The V call is TRBV5-1, the J call TRBJ1-1, with 10 bases aligning to TRBD1. The CDR3 length is 15 residues. Germline assignment: CDR1 SGHRS and CDR2 YFSETQ. V was pared by 3 bases and J by 3 bases, with 5 bases of the junction left unmatched. CDR3 nucleotides: TGCGCCAGCAGCTCTGGACAGGGGGGACACACTGAAGCTTTCTTT. Protein sequence: CASSSGQGGHTEAFF.

The chain joins TRBV11-3 to TRBJ1-2; TRBD1 might be the D (5 bases). Germline V lookup: CDR1 SGHNT, CDR2 YENEEA. The CDR3 loop spans 12 amino acids. V lost 6 bases and J lost 8, with 13 bases in between. The CDR3, as DNA: TGTGCCAGCAGTGGGGGTTTGTGGGGCTACACCTTC. Encoded protein: CASSGGLWGYTF. The full variable domain, rest sourced from reference TRBV11-3 and TRBJ1-2, is EAGVVQSPRYKIIEKKQPVAFWCNPISGHNTLYWYLQNLGQGPELLIRYENEEAVDDSQLPKDRFSAERLKGVDSTLKIQPAELGDSAVYLCASSGGLWGYTFGSGTRLTVV.

The J gene is TRBJ1-2, the V gene TRBV14; a weak D match, TRBD1 (5 bases). This CDR3 has 14 residues. Trimming pared 0 bases from V and 7 bases from J, leaving 12 bases between. Germline V gene data show CDR1 as SGHDN and CDR2 as FVKESK. CDR3 nucleotide sequence: TGTGCCAGCAGCCAAGATTGGGGCTCGGGTGGCTACACCTTC. The encoded protein is CASSQDWGSGGYTF.

This CDR3 reads CASSLGVETQYF. DNA for the CDR3: TGTGCCAGCAGCCTAGGGGTTGAGACCCAGTACTTC. The rearrangement uses TRBV11-1 and TRBJ2-5; D may be TRBD1 (5 bases). Looked up from germline, CDR1 is SGHAT and CDR2 is FQDESV (reference sequence). This CDR3 has 12 amino acids. V was trimmed by 5 bases and J by 5 bases, leaving 9 bases between them.

The chain recombines TRBV24-1 with TRBJ1-1; D is possibly TRBD1 (6 bases). The CDR3 is 12 residues long. V was shortened by 9 bases and J by 0 bases, with 7 bases between the two germline ends. Germline CDR1 reads KGHDR; CDR2 reads SFDVKD. The CDR3, as DNA: TGTGCCACCGCAGGGGTGAACACTGAAGCTTTCTTT. The encoded protein is CATAGVNTEAFF.

The V and J genes are TRBV5-1 and TRBJ2-5, with D possibly TRBD1 on 5 matching bases. CDR3 size: 14 residues. Trimming shortened V by 0 bases and J by 5 bases, and 11 bases separated the two germline ends. Germline V gene data show CDR1 as SGHRS and CDR2 as YFSETQ. CDR3 sequence: CASSLDWAGETQYF. CDR3 bases: TGCGCCAGCAGCTTGGATTGGGCAGGGGAGACCCAGTACTTC.

This clone showed up just once. The V call is TRBV15, the J call TRBJ1-2; 8 bases agree with TRBD1. The CDR3 is 13 amino acids. The germline gives CDR1 LNHNV, CDR2 YYDKDF (reference sequence). V trimming: 5 bases; J trimming: 8 bases; junction bases outside the gene matches: 7. CDR3 residues: CATSPRTGHGYTF. The CDR3 DNA is TGTGCCACCAGCCCCCGGACAGGGCACGGCTACACCTTC.

J is TRBJ1-2 and V is TRBV27; D is undetermined. V gave up 4 bases and J gave up 8 bases, with 14 bases separating them. Germline values: CDR1 MNHEY, CDR2 SMNVEV (reference sequence). The CDR3 is 13 amino acids. The CDR3 DNA follows: TGTGCCAGCAGTTCCCCACCGGGTTACGGCTACACCTTC. Protein product: CASSSPPGYGYTF.

The gene calls are TRBV2 and TRBJ1-4, with TRBD1 identical over 8 bases. Losses at the gene ends were 4 bases for V and 5 bases for J; bases not matched to a gene: 6. The CDR3 is made up of 15 amino acids. CDR1 is SNHLY and CDR2 is FYNNEI in the germline V gene. CDR3 DNA sequence: TGTGCCAGCAGTGCGCAGGGGGCAAAGAATGAAAAACTGTTTTTT. This sequence encodes CASSAQGAKNEKLFF.

This chain connects TRBV5-1 to TRBJ2-7; 7 bases agree with TRBD1. Germline V gives CDR1 SGHRS, CDR2 YFSETQ. V lost 4 bases to trimming and J lost 2 bases; unmatched junction nucleotides: 6. This CDR3 has 14 residues. The CDR3 loop is CASSQTGLTYEQYF. Here the CDR3 DNA reads TGCGCCAGCAGCCAGACAGGGTTGACCTACGAGCAGTACTTC.

The genes are TRBV11-3 and TRBJ2-3; the match to TRBD2 covers 7 bases. This CDR3 is 17 amino acids long. Trimming at V came to 3 bases and at J to 4 bases, leaving 13 bases not matched to a gene. Germline V lookup: CDR1 SGHNT, CDR2 YENEEA. In nucleotides, the CDR3 is TGTGCCAGCAGCTTCCGGGACTACAGAAGAGGGGCAGATACGCAGTATTTT. Translated: CASSFRDYRRGADTQYF.

V gene TRBV4-2 combines with J gene TRBJ1-2; D not resolved. Germline CDR1 is LGHNA and CDR2 is YNFKEQ. This CDR3 contains 15 residues. Deletions cut 0 bases from V and 4 bases from J, with 12 bases between. CDR3 loop: CASSQEGRSLYGYTF. The CDR3 DNA reads as TGTGCCAGCAGCCAAGAGGGGAGGTCTCTCTATGGCTACACCTTC.